This T cell receptor (beta chain) was observed in a study of blood T cell repertoires in COVID-19. For the study at large: COVID-19 samples collected from the United States, Italy and Spain covered acute and convalescent phases.

This clone appeared a single time. Produced via immunoSEQ multiplex PCR; TCRdb's table is partial and in-frame only. The sample includes fewer than 200,000 clones, more than 65% seen only once; the top ten take approximately 10%. Trimming at V came to 5 bases and at J to 2 bases, leaving 2 bases not matched to a gene. Germline CDR1 reads SGHTA; CDR2 reads FQGNSA. The CDR3 covers 14 residues. Sequencing input: peripheral blood. The genes are TRBV7-2 and TRBJ2-1; 8 bases agree with TRBD1. The receptor was derived from a man aged 65 to 85 with active or convalescent COVID-19. The CDR3 coding sequence is TGTGCCAGCAGCGGACAGGGCGCCTACAATGAGCAGTTCTTC. Amino acid sequence: CASSGQGAYNEQFF.